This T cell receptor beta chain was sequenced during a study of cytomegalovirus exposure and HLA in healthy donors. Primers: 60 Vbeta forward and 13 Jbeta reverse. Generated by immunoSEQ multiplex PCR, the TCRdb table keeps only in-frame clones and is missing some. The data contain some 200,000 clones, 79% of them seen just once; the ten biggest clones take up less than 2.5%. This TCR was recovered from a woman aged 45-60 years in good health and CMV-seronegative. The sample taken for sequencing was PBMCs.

This chain's CDR3 is CASSQGEAQETQYF. The CDR3, as DNA: TGTGCCAGCAGCCAGGGGGAGGCACAAGAGACCCAGTACTTC. This chain uses TRBV11-3 with TRBJ2-5; D might be TRBD1 (7 bases). The CDR3 spans 14 residues. V lost 5 bases, J lost 2 bases, and 12 bases lay in between. Germline lookup yields CDR1 SGHNT and CDR2 YENEEA.